Sequencing of this TCR beta chain was carried out in a study of cytotoxic CD8 clonotypes in ibrutinib-treated CLL. Turning to the study itself: IGHV unmutated about 17; relapsed/refractory 11; treatment-naive around 14. Samples yielded averages of 255,043 productive templates and about 100,000 productive rearrangements.

Sequencing was performed with immunoSEQ multiplex PCR; in TCRdb, only in-frame clones are kept and a portion is missing. The data show tens of thousands of clones, 56% seen once. About this clone: Antigen unknown.

The length of the CDR3 is 14 residues. Trimming took off 0 bases at V and 2 bases at J, with 5 bases between the two ends. In germline, CDR1 is PRHDT, CDR2 FYEKMQ (reference sequence). Study-wide results and limits: Age-matched healthy donor levels were exceeded by baseline clonality, which tracked circulating CD8+ T-cell counts.

The sequence was collected from a human donor with chronic lymphocytic leukemia. Here the sequenced sample was PBMCs, taken after 24 months of ibrutinib treatment. The V and J genes are TRBV13 and TRBJ2-1; D not resolved. The CDR3 DNA sequence: TGTGCCAGCAGCTTAGGCAGTGCCTACAATGAGCAGTTCTTC. Translation: CASSLGSAYNEQFF.